This T cell receptor (beta chain) was obtained from a study of T cell repertoires and HLA-DP antigens. Overall study: One alloantigen had about nine groove amino acid differences from self, the other one.

Primers targeted 54 TRBV and 13 TRBJ segments. Profiling relied on immunoSEQ multiplex PCR, and the TCRdb table lists in-frame clones only, not all of them. The sample includes 65,000 to 90,000 clones, just under 80% of them seen just once. The germline CDR1 and CDR2 sequences are SGHRS and YFSETQ. The V gene end was trimmed by 3 bases and the J gene end by 3 bases; junction bases not matched to a gene: 4. This CDR3 region has 16 residues. Note on this clone: What it binds is unknown.

Purity of the untouched CD4+ T cells was approximately 98%. General study points: Previously undetected clones averaged about 37% and 47% against the two alleles respectively.

The receptor was derived from a man aged 55 to 70 in good health and CMV-seronegative. The chain recombines TRBV5-1 with TRBJ2-5; 14 bases fit TRBD2. Sequencing was carried out using CD4+ T cells from PBMCs. The CDR3 coding sequence is TGCGCCAGCAGCTGGGCGGGACTAGCGGGAGAAGAGACCCAGTACTTC. Translating gives CASSWAGLAGEETQYF.